The clone carrying this T cell receptor beta chain showed up just a few times. The antigen is unknown. The data were taken from a study of radiotherapy plus CTLA-4 blockade in lung cancer. General observations from the study: Interferon-beta and early blood T cell clone dynamics reportedly predicted response best.

The method was immunoSEQ multiplex PCR; TCRdb's version includes in-frame clones alone and lacks a portion of them. The top ten hold approximately 9% of the sample, which has some 51,000 clones, about four fifths seen once. The germline CDR1 and CDR2 sequences are KGHSH and LQKENI. Trimming at V came to 5 bases and at J to 2 bases, leaving 4 bases not matched to a gene. The CDR3 loop spans 15 amino acids. Ipilimumab CTLA-4 blockade and focal radiation were given to patients with chemo-refractory metastatic non-small-cell lung cancer. The chain joins TRBV18 to TRBJ1-2; 11 nucleotides match TRBD1. The clonotype originates from a human donor with non-small cell lung cancer who had a complete response to radiotherapy plus ipilimumab. The source material was peripheral blood, sampled from a patient treated with radiotherapy plus ipilimumab. The CDR3 is CASSEGQGVNYGYTF. In DNA, the CDR3 is TGTGCCAGCTCAGAGGGACAGGGGGTCAACTATGGCTACACCTTC.